Listed here is a single TCR beta chain. The CDR3 runs 14 residues. After removal of 5 bases from V and 5 bases from J, the junction contained 5 bases not matched to a gene. Germline V CDR1 and CDR2: MNHNS, SASEGT. TCRdb called the 5' RACE reads again in MiXCR, with one record for every CDR3 protein. The sample contains about 490,000 distinct CDR3 sequences, approximately 16% of which appear only once. These data belong to a study of identical twins. These records were also assigned to another study, of yellow fever vaccine responses in identical twins.

The specimen sequenced was CD4+ T cells sorted from blood. The chain joins TRBV6-1 to TRBJ2-2, with 7 positions matching TRBD1. This sequence was found in a woman aged 18-30 years in good health. In nucleotides, the CDR3 is TGTGCCAGCAGTCTGACAGGGATTACCGGGGAGCTGTTTTTT. This translates into CASSLTGITGELFF.